The following is a T cell receptor beta chain sequence with its context. The sample comes from a study of blood T cell repertoires in COVID-19. About the research overall: Italy, Spain and the United States were the sources of the convalescent and acute COVID-19 samples.

TCRdb's copy holds only in-frame clones and misses some; the assay was immunoSEQ multiplex PCR. The data show roughly 200,000 clones, approximately 90% seen once. J gave up 8 bases and V 3 bases, and 8 bases lay outside the gene matches. The CDR3 contains 15 residues. Per the germline V gene, CDR1 is MGHRA and CDR2 is YSYEKL. The sequence was obtained from a man between 65 and 79 years old with acute or convalescent COVID-19. Sequences were obtained from peripheral blood. The J gene is TRBJ1-4, the V gene TRBV4-1; 8 nucleotides agree with TRBD1. DNA for the CDR3: TGCGCCAGCAGCCACAGGGGGCGCGTGGAAGAAAAACTGTTTTTT. This codes for CASSHRGRVEEKLFF.